A selection of T cell receptor beta chains follows, all from one sample in a study of response to subunit inactivated influenza vaccine. TCRdb ran MiXCR on the RT-PCR reads and lists one entry per CDR3 protein. The table records about 700,000 distinct CDR3 sequences, over 11% of them present only once. Sample: PBMCs from blood, taken 14 to 15 days before vaccination. Receptor source: a man aged 50-59 years who received an inactivated influenza vaccine. Both conserved end residues are part of each CDR3.

CDR3 protein | J gene | V gene
CSARDPTGGSKETQYF | TRBJ2-5 | TRBV20-1
CAIAISGESHEQYF | TRBJ2-7 | TRBV10-3
CSARIRQETQYF | TRBJ2-5 | TRBV20-1
CASSEALRANEQFF | TRBJ2-1 | TRBV2
CASSQDHGTGELFF | TRBJ2-2 | TRBV4-3
CASRLDRADYEQYF | TRBJ2-7 | TRBV5-1
CASRRVGGGSYEQYF | TRBJ2-7 | TRBV2
CSAPRGGSQETQYF | TRBJ2-5 | TRBV20-1
CASSSGGRGYTF | TRBJ1-2 | TRBV7-2
CASSLRVRGGETQYF | TRBJ2-5 | TRBV27
CASSQDPDRARMNTEAFF | TRBJ1-1 | TRBV4-3
CSAIYNEQFF | TRBJ2-1 | TRBV20-1
CASSSPGGTSGGEQYF | TRBJ2-7 | TRBV5-6
CASRPGTESNQPQHF | TRBJ1-5 | TRBV5-1
CASSLTRDSSIQETQYF | TRBJ2-5 | TRBV5-8
CASSFKSFSGANVLTF | TRBJ2-6 | TRBV13
CASSPRGLHEQYF | TRBJ2-7 | TRBV27
CASSLEGNTDTQYF | TRBJ2-3 | TRBV7-9
CASSEAGRSNQPQHF | TRBJ1-5 | TRBV9
CASSLAGGRGNQPQHF | TRBJ1-5 | TRBV7-9
CASSLAGGLSSYNSPLHF | TRBJ1-6 | TRBV28
CSAGGLGGQETQYF | TRBJ2-5 | TRBV20-1
CASSSRKMLESSYEQYF | TRBJ2-7 | TRBV7-2
CASSQIWGLRGEQYF | TRBJ2-7 | TRBV14
CSATLAAYNEQFF | TRBJ2-1 | TRBV20-1
CASSAWDRGGEQYF | TRBJ2-7 | TRBV25-1
CSARDQLAGVGTQYF | TRBJ2-5 | TRBV20-1
CSVVYSSTSVYEQYF | TRBJ2-7 | TRBV29-1
CASSHGAVTHEQYF | TRBJ2-7 | TRBV3-1
CSVRGGISYEQYF | TRBJ2-7 | TRBV20-1
CASSTQAGPTGELFF | TRBJ2-2 | TRBV7-2
CASSVPAYEQYF | TRBJ2-7 | TRBV6-1
CASSKQGYLNIQYF | TRBJ2-4 | TRBV7-2
CASSYHSGETRGYEQYF | TRBJ2-7 | TRBV6-5
CASSLEGGQTDTQYF | TRBJ2-3 | TRBV7-3
CAISLGMGVQETQYF | TRBJ2-5 | TRBV10-3
CASSPTGAFDEQYF | TRBJ2-7 | TRBV28
CSARDRDRITDTQYF | TRBJ2-3 | TRBV20-1
CASSQDPLARDEQFF | TRBJ2-1 | TRBV4-3
CASSYLRGRNSYGYTF | TRBJ1-2 | TRBV6-5
CASTRPSGQGSEQYF | TRBJ2-7 | TRBV6-1
CASRQPGPLRVCEQYF | TRBJ2-7 | TRBV12-3/TRBV12-4